Shown below are 29 T cell receptor beta chains from a single sample sequenced in a study of cytomegalovirus exposure and HLA in healthy donors. TCRdb's copy holds only in-frame clones and misses some; the assay was immunoSEQ multiplex PCR. This repertoire shows 190,000 or so clones, around 83% found once; its top ten account for around 15%. Sample: PBMCs. The receptor set was obtained from a woman in her 30s in good health and CMV-seropositive.

V gene TRBV25-1 combines with J gene TRBJ2-6, with D uncertain. Trimming pared 6 bases from V and 4 bases from J, leaving 13 bases between. This CDR3 is 15 amino acids long. Germline lookup yields CDR1 MGHDK and CDR2 SYGVNS. Here the CDR3 DNA reads TGTGCCAGCAGCAAAGTTTTCTACGGGGCCAACGTCCTGACTTTC. Its protein is CASSKVFYGANVLTF.

The chain employs TRBV7-8 and TRBJ1-3; D possibly corresponds to TRBD1 (6 bases). The CDR3 totals 16 residues. Germline-derived CDR1 and CDR2 are SGHVS and FQNEAQ. V lost 3 bases to trimming and J lost 1 base, with 13 bases between them. CDR3 region: CASSLTTGQSGNTIYF. CDR3 DNA: TGTGCCAGCAGCTTGACGACGGGACAATCTGGAAACACCATATATTTT. The whole variable domain, remainder taken from reference TRBV7-8 and TRBJ1-3, is GAGVSQSPRYKVAKRGQDVALRCDPISGHVSLFWYQQALGQGPEFLTYFQNEAQLDKSGLPSDRFFAERPEGSVSTLKIQRTQQEDSAVYLCASSLTTGQSGNTIYFGEGSWLTVV.

J is TRBJ2-7 and V is TRBV15, with 9 nucleotides matching TRBD1. This CDR3 comprises 15 residues. V lost 1 base to trimming and J lost 6 bases; unmatched junction nucleotides: 7. The V gene's germline CDR1 is LNHNV and CDR2 YYDKDF (reference sequence). CDR3 nucleotides: TGTGCCACCAGCAGAGGTGGGGACAGGGATCGCGAGCAGTACTTC. Its translation is CATSRGGDRDREQYF.

The chain combines TRBV7-3 with TRBJ2-1; 7 positions match TRBD2. From germline, CDR1 is SGHTA and CDR2 FQGTGA. V lost 5 bases and J lost 0; bases outside the gene matches: 16. The CDR3 spans 19 residues. CDR3 DNA sequence: TGTGCCAGCAGCCCGGGGGGAGCGGAGGTCCGGAGCTCCTACAATGAGCAGTTCTTC. Amino acids: CASSPGGAEVRSSYNEQFF.

This chain links TRBV5-4 with TRBJ2-5, with 9 nucleotides matching TRBD2. Looked up from germline, CDR1 is SGHNT and CDR2 is YYREEE (reference sequence). This CDR3 region has 15 residues. V shed 1 base and J 5 bases; nucleotides not matched to a gene: 6. DNA of the CDR3: TGTGCCAGCAGCTTGAGTAGCGGGAGTGATGAGACCCAGTACTTC. It specifies CASSLSSGSDETQYF.

This clone has only a few counts. V gene TRBV18 combines with J gene TRBJ1-5; TRBD1 agrees at 10 bases. From germline, CDR1 is KGHSH and CDR2 LQKENI. V dropped 2 bases and J dropped 4; count of bases not matched to a gene: 8. There are 17 residues in the CDR3. As DNA, the CDR3 is TGTGCCAGCTCACCAAAGGGGACAGGGGCGAGGAATCAGCCCCAGCATTTT. Translation gives CASSPKGTGARNQPQHF.

This chain uses TRBV19 with TRBJ1-4; maybe TRBD1 (6 bases). Trimming stripped 9 bases from V and 6 bases from J, with 17 bases between. This CDR3 comprises 14 residues. Germline V lookup: CDR1 LNHDA, CDR2 SQIVND (reference sequence). The CDR3 reads CASVQGWSDEKLFF. CDR3 sequence (DNA): TGTGCCAGCGTACAGGGTTGGAGTGATGAAAAACTGTTTTTT.

The chain has TRBV6-5 and TRBJ2-1, with TRBD2 matching over 9 bases. Germline V CDR1 and CDR2: MNHEY, SVGAGI. The ends lost 6 bases at V and 4 bases at J; junction bases unmatched: 4. The CDR3 consists of 14 residues. The CDR3 coding sequence is TGTGCCAGCAGCCTTAGCGGGGGTTACAATGAGCAGTTCTTC. Its translation is CASSLSGGYNEQFF.

The rearrangement links TRBV10-3 to TRBJ2-7, with 14 bases that match TRBD2. The germline V gene encodes CDR1 ENHRY and CDR2 SYGVKD. This CDR3 is 13 amino acids long. Trimming at V came to 10 bases and at J to 11 bases, leaving 10 bases not matched to a gene. CDR3 nucleotide sequence: TGTGCCACCCAGGGGACTAGCGGGAGTGTGGAGTACTTC. Protein sequence: CATQGTSGSVEYF.

The rearrangement uses TRBV7-8 and TRBJ1-3; D is uncertain. The CDR3 spans 15 residues. V was shortened by 5 bases and J by 0 bases, with 11 bases between the two germline ends. CDR1 and CDR2 from the germline V gene are SGHVS and FQNEAQ. This chain's CDR3 is CASSVTRSSGNTIYF. DNA for the CDR3: TGTGCCAGCAGCGTAACGCGGAGCTCTGGAAACACCATATATTTT.

The rearrangement uses TRBV30 and TRBJ1-2; TRBD1 is a possible D gene (5 bases). V was pared by 2 bases and J by 2 bases, with 9 bases between. CDR1 and CDR2 (germline): GTSNPN, SVGIG (reference sequence). The CDR3 spans 13 residues. Here the CDR3 DNA reads TGTGCCTGGAGTTACGGACAAAACTATGGCTACACCTTC. Translating gives CAWSYGQNYGYTF.

This sequence joins TRBV29-1 and TRBJ2-7; 11 bases line up with TRBD1. After removal of 5 bases from V and 3 bases from J, the junction contained 3 bases not matched to a gene. The CDR3 is made up of 13 amino acids. CDR1 is SQVTM, CDR2 ANQGSEA, per germline. CDR3 sequence reads: CSVFGTGGYEQYF. DNA of the CDR3: TGCAGCGTTTTTGGGACAGGGGGCTACGAGCAGTACTTC.

V gene TRBV6-5 combines with J gene TRBJ1-4; 7 positions match TRBD1. The CDR3 has 15 amino acids. The trim removed 10 bases at V and 0 bases at J, leaving 8 bases unmatched. Germline CDR1 reads MNHEY; CDR2 reads SVGAGI. CDR3 residues: CATRGTAATNEKLFF. The CDR3 coding sequence is TGTGCCACCAGGGGGACAGCTGCAACTAATGAAAAACTGTTTTTT.

The rearrangement uses TRBV2 and TRBJ1-3, with TRBD1 identical over 7 bases. The CDR3 spans 12 residues. The V gene end was trimmed by 11 bases and the J gene end by 2 bases; junction bases not matched to a gene: 3. Looked up from germline, CDR1 is SNHLY and CDR2 is FYNNEI. The CDR3 nucleotides are TGTGCCTTACAGGGGCCTGGAAACACCATATATTTT. It yields the protein CALQGPGNTIYF.

The rearrangement links TRBV5-4 to TRBJ2-2; maybe TRBD1 (6 bases). Per germline, CDR1 SGHNT and CDR2 YYREEE (reference sequence). The CDR3 spans 16 residues. The V and J ends lost 0 bases and 4 bases respectively, with 13 bases between them. The CDR3 spells CASSLGGRGGTGELFF. CDR3 DNA: TGTGCCAGCAGCTTGGGGGGGCGAGGAGGCACCGGGGAGCTGTTTTTT. Based on the CDR3 plus reference TRBV5-4 and TRBJ2-2, the full variable domain is ETGVTQSPTHLIKTRGQQVTLRCSSQSGHNTVSWYQQALGQGPQFIFQYYREEENGRGNFPPRFSGLQFPNYSSELNVNALELDDSALYLCASSLGGRGGTGELFFGEGSRLTVL.

The chain combines TRBV4-2 with TRBJ2-3, with D possibly TRBD1 on 6 matching bases. V shed 2 bases and J shed 0 bases, with 12 bases lying between them. The CDR3 is made up of 16 amino acids. CDR1 is LGHNA, CDR2 YNFKEQ, per germline. The CDR3 sequence: CASSQWPGVSTDTQYF. In DNA, the CDR3 is TGTGCCAGCAGCCAATGGCCAGGGGTGAGCACAGATACGCAGTATTTT.

The gene calls are TRBV6-6 and TRBJ2-5; D uncertain. The CDR3 consists of 13 residues. V was pared by 5 bases and J by 5 bases, with 12 bases between. Germline V gives CDR1 MNHNY, CDR2 SVGAGI (reference sequence). In nucleotides, the CDR3 is TGTGCCAGCAGTACTCCTCCGAGGGAGACCCAGTACTTC. It translates to CASSTPPRETQYF.

This clone was seen just once. This chain links TRBV19 with TRBJ1-2, with TRBD1 matching 10 bases. This CDR3 has 13 residues. V lost 6 bases, J lost 7 bases, and 5 bases stayed unmatched. Germline CDR1 LNHDA, CDR2 SQIVND (reference sequence). The CDR3 DNA sequence: TGTGCCAGTAGGGGACAGGGGAACGGTGGCTACACCTTC. Residues: CASRGQGNGGYTF.

Comment on this clone: Other DNA sequences from this sample encode an identical CDR3 as well. The chain carries TRBV29-1 and TRBJ2-1; the match to TRBD1 covers 8 bases. This CDR3 has 13 residues. Trimming cost V 1 base and J 6 bases; bases outside gene matches: 2. Germline CDR1 reads SQVTM; CDR2 reads ANQGSEA. The CDR3 coding sequence is TGCAGCGTTGAAGTAACAGGGGGCAATGAGCAGTTCTTC. It codes for CSVEVTGGNEQFF.

This chain uses TRBV10-3 with TRBJ2-5, with a weak D call TRBD1 (6 bases). The CDR3 runs 16 residues. Trimming removed 0 bases at V and 0 bases at J, with 11 bases between. Germline CDR1 reads ENHRY; CDR2 reads SYGVKD. CDR3 nucleotides: TGTGCCATCAGTGAGTCCCCGGGACACTACCAAGAGACCCAGTACTTC. This sequence encodes CAISESPGHYQETQYF.

J is TRBJ1-2 and V is TRBV11-2; perhaps TRBD1 as D (6 bases). Germline V gives CDR1 SGHAT, CDR2 FQNNGV. V was shortened by 5 bases and J by 2 bases, with 9 bases between the two germline ends. This CDR3 region has 13 residues. The CDR3 sequence: CASSPGQNYGYTF. Written as DNA, the CDR3 is TGTGCCAGCAGCCCCGGACAGAACTATGGCTACACCTTC.

V usage is TRBV9 and J usage is TRBJ1-2; 7 bases match TRBD1. J was trimmed by 4 bases and V by 8 bases; bases with no gene match: 8. From germline, CDR1 is SGDLS and CDR2 YYNGEE. The CDR3 spans 13 residues. The chain's CDR3 is CARNTGDVYGYTF. CDR3 bases: TGTGCCAGGAACACAGGGGACGTCTATGGCTACACCTTC.

V gene TRBV18 combines with J gene TRBJ2-4, with 8 bases identical to TRBD1. From germline, CDR1 is KGHSH and CDR2 LQKENI. The CDR3 is 13 residues long. J gave up 7 bases and V 4 bases, and 3 bases lay outside the gene matches. DNA of the CDR3: TGTGCCAGCTCACAGGACAGGGACAACATTCAGTACTTC. As protein: CASSQDRDNIQYF.

The chain is built from TRBV12-5 and TRBJ1-1, with D unresolved. The CDR3 runs to 13 residues. In germline, CDR1 is LGHNT, CDR2 FRNRAP. V was trimmed by 3 bases and J by 1 base, leaving 6 bases between them. The CDR3 spells CASGFQENTEAFF. As DNA, the CDR3 is TGTGCTAGTGGTTTCCAGGAGAACACTGAAGCTTTCTTT. The full variable domain, with the rest looked up from reference TRBV12-5 and TRBJ1-1, is DARVTQTPRHKVTEMGQEVTMRCQPILGHNTVFWYRQTMMQGLELLAYFRNRAPLDDSGMPKDRFSAEMPDATLATLKIQPSEPRDSAVYFCASGFQENTEAFFGQGTRLTVV.

This rearrangement joins TRBV6-1 to TRBJ2-1; 14 bases line up with TRBD2. Germline V CDR1 and CDR2: MNHNS, SASEGT. With 2 bases clipped from V and 6 bases from J, the junction kept 6 bases outside the gene matches. This CDR3 region has 17 residues. Here the CDR3 DNA reads TGTGCCAGCAGTGAAAACTTTGGGACTAGCGGGAGCAATGAGCAGTTCTTC. Translation: CASSENFGTSGSNEQFF.

Remarks on this clone: A read error may account for a junction end that differs from germline. This chain joins TRBV6-1 and TRBJ2-7, with 7 nucleotides matching TRBD2. This CDR3 has 12 residues. Germline-derived CDR1 and CDR2 are MNHNS and SASEGT. The CDR3 protein is CASSEGKGGSTF. The CDR3 coding sequence is TGTGCCAGCAGTGAAGGGAAGGGCGGGAGTACATTC.

This clone has only one observation. This rearrangement joins TRBV5-4 to TRBJ2-1; 9 positions agree with TRBD2. V lost 4 bases and J lost 12; bases outside the gene matches: 14. Germline V CDR1 and CDR2: SGHNT, YYREEE (reference sequence). This CDR3 is 15 amino acids long. CDR3 DNA: TGTGCCAGCAGCCAACAAACCGGGACTAGCCATTCGCAGTTCTTC. Protein product: CASSQQTGTSHSQFF.

This clone was seen once. J is TRBJ2-2 and V is TRBV30; D unclear. Trimming removed 2 bases from V and 0 bases from J, with 7 bases in between. The CDR3 is made up of 14 amino acids. Germline CDR1 and CDR2: GTSNPN and SVGIG (reference sequence). CDR3 sequence (DNA): TGTGCCTGGAGTAGGCTAGCGAACACCGGGGAGCTGTTTTTT. Amino acids: CAWSRLANTGELFF. Using reference TRBV30 and TRBJ2-2 for the parts outside the CDR3, the full variable domain is SQTIHQWPATLVQPVGSPLSLECTVEGTSNPNLYWYRQAAGRGLQLLFYSVGIGQISSEVPQNLSASRPQDRQFILSSKKLLLSDSGFYLCAWSRLANTGELFFGEGSRLTVL.

The V gene is TRBV5-1, the J gene TRBJ1-3; 8 nucleotides line up with TRBD1. The length of the CDR3 is 15 residues. The germline CDR1 and CDR2 sequences are SGHRS and YFSETQ. V lost 5 bases to trimming and J lost 4 bases; unmatched junction nucleotides: 8. CDR3 sequence: CASRLDRGPGNTIYF. The CDR3 bases are TGCGCCAGCAGACTCGACAGGGGCCCAGGAAACACCATATATTTT.